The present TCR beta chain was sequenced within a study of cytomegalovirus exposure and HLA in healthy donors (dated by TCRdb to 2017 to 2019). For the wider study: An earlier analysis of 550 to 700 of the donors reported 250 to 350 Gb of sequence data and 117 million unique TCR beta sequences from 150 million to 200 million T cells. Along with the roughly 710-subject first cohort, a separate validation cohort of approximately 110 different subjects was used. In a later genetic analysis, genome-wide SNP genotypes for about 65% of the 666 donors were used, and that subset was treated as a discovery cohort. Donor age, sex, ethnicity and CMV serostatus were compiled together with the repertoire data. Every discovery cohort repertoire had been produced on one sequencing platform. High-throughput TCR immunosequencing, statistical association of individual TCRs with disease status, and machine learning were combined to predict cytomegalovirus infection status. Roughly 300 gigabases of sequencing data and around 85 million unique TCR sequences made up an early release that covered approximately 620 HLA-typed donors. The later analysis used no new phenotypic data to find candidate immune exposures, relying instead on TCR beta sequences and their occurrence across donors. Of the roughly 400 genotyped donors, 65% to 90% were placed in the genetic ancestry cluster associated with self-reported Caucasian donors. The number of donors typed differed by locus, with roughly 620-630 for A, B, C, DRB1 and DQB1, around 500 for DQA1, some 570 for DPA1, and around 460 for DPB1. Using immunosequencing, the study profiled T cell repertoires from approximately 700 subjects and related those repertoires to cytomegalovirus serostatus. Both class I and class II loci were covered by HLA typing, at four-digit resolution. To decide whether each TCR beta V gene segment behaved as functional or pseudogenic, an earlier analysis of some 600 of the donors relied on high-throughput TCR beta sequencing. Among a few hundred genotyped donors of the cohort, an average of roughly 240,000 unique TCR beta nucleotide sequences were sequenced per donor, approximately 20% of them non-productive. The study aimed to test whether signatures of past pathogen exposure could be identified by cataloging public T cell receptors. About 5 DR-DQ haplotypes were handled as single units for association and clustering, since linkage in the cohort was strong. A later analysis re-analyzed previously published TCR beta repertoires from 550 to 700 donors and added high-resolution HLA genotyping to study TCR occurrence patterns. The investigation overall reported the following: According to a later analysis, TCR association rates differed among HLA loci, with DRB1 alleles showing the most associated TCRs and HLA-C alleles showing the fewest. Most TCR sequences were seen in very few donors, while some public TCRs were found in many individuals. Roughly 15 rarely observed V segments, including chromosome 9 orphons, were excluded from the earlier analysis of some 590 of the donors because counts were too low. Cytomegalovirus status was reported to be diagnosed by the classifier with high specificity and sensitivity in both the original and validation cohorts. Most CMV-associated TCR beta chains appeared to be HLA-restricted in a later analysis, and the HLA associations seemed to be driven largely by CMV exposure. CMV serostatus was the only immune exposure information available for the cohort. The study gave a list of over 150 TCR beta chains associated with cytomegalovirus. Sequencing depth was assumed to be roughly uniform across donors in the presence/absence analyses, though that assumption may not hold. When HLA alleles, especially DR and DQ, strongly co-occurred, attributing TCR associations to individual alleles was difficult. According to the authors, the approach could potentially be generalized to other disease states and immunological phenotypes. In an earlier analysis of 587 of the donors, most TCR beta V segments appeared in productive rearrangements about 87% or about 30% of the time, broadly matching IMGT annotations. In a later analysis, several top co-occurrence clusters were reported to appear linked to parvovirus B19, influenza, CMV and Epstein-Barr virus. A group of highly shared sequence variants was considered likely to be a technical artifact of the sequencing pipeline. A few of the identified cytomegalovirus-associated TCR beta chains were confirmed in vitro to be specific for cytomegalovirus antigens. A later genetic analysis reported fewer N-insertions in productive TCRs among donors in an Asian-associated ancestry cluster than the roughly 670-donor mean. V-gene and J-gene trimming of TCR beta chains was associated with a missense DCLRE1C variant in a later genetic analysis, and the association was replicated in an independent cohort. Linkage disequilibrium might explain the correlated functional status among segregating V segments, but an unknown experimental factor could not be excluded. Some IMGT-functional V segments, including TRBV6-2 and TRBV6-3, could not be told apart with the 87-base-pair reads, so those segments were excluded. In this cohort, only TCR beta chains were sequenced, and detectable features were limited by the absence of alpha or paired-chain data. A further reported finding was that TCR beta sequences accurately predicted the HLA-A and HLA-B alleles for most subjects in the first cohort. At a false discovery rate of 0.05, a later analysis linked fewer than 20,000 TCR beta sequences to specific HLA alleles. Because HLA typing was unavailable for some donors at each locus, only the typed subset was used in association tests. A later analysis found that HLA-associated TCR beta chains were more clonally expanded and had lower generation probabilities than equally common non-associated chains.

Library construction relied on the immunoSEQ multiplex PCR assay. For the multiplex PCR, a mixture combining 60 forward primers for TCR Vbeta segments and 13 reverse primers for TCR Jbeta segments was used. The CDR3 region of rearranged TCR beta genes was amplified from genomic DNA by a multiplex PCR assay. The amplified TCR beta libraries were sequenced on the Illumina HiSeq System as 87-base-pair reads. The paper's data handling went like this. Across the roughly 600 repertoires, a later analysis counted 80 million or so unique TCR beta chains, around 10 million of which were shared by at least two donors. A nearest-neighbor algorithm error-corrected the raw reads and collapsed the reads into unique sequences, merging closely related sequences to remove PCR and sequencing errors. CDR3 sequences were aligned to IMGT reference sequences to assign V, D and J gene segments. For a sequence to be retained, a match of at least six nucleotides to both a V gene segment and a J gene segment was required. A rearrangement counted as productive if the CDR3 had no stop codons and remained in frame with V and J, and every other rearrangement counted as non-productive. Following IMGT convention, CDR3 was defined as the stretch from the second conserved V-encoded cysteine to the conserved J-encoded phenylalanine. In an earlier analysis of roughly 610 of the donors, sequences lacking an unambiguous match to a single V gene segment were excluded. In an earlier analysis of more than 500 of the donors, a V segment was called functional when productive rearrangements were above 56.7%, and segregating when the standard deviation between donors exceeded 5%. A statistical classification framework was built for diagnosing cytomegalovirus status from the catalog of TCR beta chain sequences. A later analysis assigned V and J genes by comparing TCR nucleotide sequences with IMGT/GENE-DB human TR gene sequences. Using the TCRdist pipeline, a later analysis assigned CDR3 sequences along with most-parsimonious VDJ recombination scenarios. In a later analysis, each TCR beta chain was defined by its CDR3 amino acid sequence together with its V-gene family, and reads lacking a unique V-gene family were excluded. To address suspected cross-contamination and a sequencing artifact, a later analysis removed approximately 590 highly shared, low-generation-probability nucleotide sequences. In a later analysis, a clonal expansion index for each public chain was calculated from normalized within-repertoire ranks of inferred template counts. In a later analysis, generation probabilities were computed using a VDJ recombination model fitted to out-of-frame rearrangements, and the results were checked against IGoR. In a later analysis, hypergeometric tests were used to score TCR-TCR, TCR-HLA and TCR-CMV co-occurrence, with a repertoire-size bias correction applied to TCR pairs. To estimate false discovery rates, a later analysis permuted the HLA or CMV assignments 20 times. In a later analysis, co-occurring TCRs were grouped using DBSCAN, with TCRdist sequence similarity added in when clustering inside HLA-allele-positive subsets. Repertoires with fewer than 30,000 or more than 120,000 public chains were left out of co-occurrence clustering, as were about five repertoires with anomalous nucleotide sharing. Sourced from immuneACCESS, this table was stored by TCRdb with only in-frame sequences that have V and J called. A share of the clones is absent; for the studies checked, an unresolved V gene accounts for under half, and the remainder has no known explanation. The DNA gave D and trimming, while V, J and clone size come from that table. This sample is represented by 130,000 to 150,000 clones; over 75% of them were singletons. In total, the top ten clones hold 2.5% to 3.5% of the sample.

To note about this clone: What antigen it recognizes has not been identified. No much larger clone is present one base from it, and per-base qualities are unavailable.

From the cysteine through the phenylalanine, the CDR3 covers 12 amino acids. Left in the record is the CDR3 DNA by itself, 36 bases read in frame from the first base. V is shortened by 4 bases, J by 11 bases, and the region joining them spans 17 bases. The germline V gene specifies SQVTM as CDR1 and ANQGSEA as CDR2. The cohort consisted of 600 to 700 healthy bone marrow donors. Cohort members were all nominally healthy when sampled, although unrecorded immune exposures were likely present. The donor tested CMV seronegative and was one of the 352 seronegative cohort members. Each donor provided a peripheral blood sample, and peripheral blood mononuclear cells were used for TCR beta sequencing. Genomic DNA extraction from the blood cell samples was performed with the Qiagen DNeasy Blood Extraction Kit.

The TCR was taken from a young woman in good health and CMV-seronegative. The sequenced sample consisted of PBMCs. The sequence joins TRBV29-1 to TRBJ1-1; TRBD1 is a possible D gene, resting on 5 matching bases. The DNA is TGCAGCGTTGTGGGAGTGCGGGGGGTTGCTTTCTTT. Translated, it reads CSVVGVRGVAFF.